These 5 T cell receptor beta chains originate from one sample sequenced in a study of control samples from healthy donors and cancer patients. Sequenced by immunoSEQ multiplex PCR; TCRdb stores in-frame clones only, minus some. This sample has approximately 170,000 clones, with 80% to 95% found just once. Input material: blood. The receptors were sampled from a woman aged 25 to 39 in good health.

This chain connects TRBV12-3 or TRBV12-4 to TRBJ1-2, with 8 bases identical to TRBD1. The CDR3 is made up of 12 amino acids. V shed 4 bases and J 6 bases; nucleotides not matched to a gene: 1. The CDR3 reads CASSSTGDGYTF. CDR3 DNA sequence: TGTGCCAGCAGTTCGACAGGGGATGGCTACACCTTC.

V is TRBV4-2 and J is TRBJ2-3; possibly TRBD2 for D (6 bases). V gave up 4 bases and J gave up 4 bases, with 24 bases separating them. This CDR3 has 18 amino acids. CDR1 and CDR2 from the germline V gene are LGHNA and YNFKEQ. In DNA, the CDR3 is TGTGCCAGCAGCCGGAAGGAGAGGGCGGGGAGTGGTTCAGATACGCAGTATTTT. Translating gives CASSRKERAGSGSDTQYF.

The chain has TRBV6-1 and TRBJ2-7; 8 nucleotides align to TRBD2. The J segment lost 0 bases and the V segment lost 1 base, leaving 2 bases of the junction unmatched. The CDR3 loop spans 15 amino acids. The V gene's germline CDR1 is MNHNS and CDR2 SASEGT. The DNA of the CDR3 is TGTGCCAGCAGTGAAGGACTAGCGCACTCCTACGAGCAGTACTTC. Protein product: CASSEGLAHSYEQYF.

The rearrangement joins TRBV30 to TRBJ1-2; D ambiguous. Trimming shortened V by 3 bases and J by 5 bases, and 7 bases separated the two germline ends. The CDR3 spans 11 residues. Germline lookup yields CDR1 GTSNPN and CDR2 SVGIG (reference sequence). CDR3 in DNA: TGTGCCTGGAGCGAGGAATATGGCTACACCTTC. Amino acids: CAWSEEYGYTF.

The chain recombines TRBV7-9 with TRBJ2-5, with no clear D. The CDR3 sequence is 15 residues long. The germline V gene encodes CDR1 SEHNR and CDR2 FQNEAQ (reference sequence). V gave up 2 bases and J gave up 2 bases, with 12 bases separating them. The CDR3 nucleotides read TGTGCCAGCAGCTTACTCGCGGTTGGTCAAGAGACCCAGTACTTC. As protein: CASSLLAVGQETQYF. Based on the CDR3 plus reference TRBV7-9 and TRBJ2-5, the full variable domain is DTGVSQNPRHKITKRGQNVTFRCDPISEHNRLYWYRQTLGQGPEFLTYFQNEAQLEKSRLLSDRFSAERPKGSFSTLEIQRTEQGDSAMYLCASSLLAVGQETQYFGPGTRLLVL.